The sequence of this TCR beta chain was determined in a study of T cell clones after liver transplantation. Study at large: Post-transplant blood was tracked for graft-donor-reactive T cell clones identified in a pre-transplant mixed lymphocyte reaction. Pre-transplant mixed lymphocyte reactions yielded third-party-reactive TCRbeta sequences as comparators for graft-donor-reactive sequences.

Method: immunoSEQ multiplex PCR; TCRdb's copy keeps in-frame clones and lacks some. The sample has around 110,000 clones, roughly nine tenths seen once. Study observations and caveats: Low donor cell numbers restricted donor-reactive repertoire measurement in a couple of subjects.

Germline V gives CDR1 SGHAT, CDR2 FQNNGV. Trimming took off 3 bases at V and 8 bases at J, with 10 bases between the two ends. There are 13 residues in the CDR3. On this clone: The antigen is unknown.

The sequenced sample was CD4+ T cells from blood, obtained 12 months after liver transplant. The gene calls are TRBV11-2 and TRBJ2-2, with a possible D match to TRBD1 (5 bases). This clonotype was obtained from a human patient who received a liver transplant. Some of these T cells may belong to the graft donor. CDR3 nucleotides: TGTGCCAGCAGCTTTACCAAGGGGGGGGAGCTGTTTTTT. Protein: CASSFTKGGELFF.